The rows below give T cell receptor beta chains drawn from one sample of a study of post-analysis software for immune sequencing data. MiXCR was run by TCRdb on the PCR reads, yielding one entry per CDR3 protein. This table has roughly 580,000 distinct CDR3 sequences, around 44% appearing once. The sample consisted of blood. These receptor sequences come from a girl aged 5 to 17 with multiple sclerosis. The CDR3 runs from the conserved cysteine through the conserved F or W. The D gene is left open where the match is weak. Rows give clone size only sometimes, using once, few, many, or a class for an expanded clone.

J	size	V	D	CDR3	DNA
TRBJ2-1	.	TRBV21-1	.	CASSKKFRDRTLREQFF	TGTGCCAGCAGCAAAAAGTTCCGAGACAGGACCCTACGTGAGCAGTTCTTC
TRBJ2-1	.	TRBV10-3	TRBD2	CAIRGLAGAYNEQFF	TGTGCCATCAGGGGTCTAGCGGGGGCATACAATGAGCAGTTCTTC
TRBJ2-7	few	TRBV11-2	.	CASSLVGQGSYEQYF	TGTGCCAGCAGCTTAGTAGGGCAGGGAAGCTACGAGCAGTACTTC
TRBJ2-5	.	TRBV3-1	TRBD2	CASSQAGLADQETQYF	TGTGCCAGCAGCCAGGCGGGACTAGCGGACCAAGAGACCCAGTACTTC
TRBJ2-7	few	TRBV6-5	.	CASSYLRVGYEQYF	TGTGCCAGCAGTTATCTGCGGGTCGGCTACGAGCAGTACTTC
TRBJ1-2	once	TRBV20-1	TRBD1	CSARADRGRGYTF	TGCAGTGCTAGAGCGGACAGGGGGCGCGGCTACACCTTC
TRBJ2-5	.	TRBV5-5	TRBD1	CASSFDRGEETQYF	TGTGCCAGCAGCTTTGACAGGGGGGAAGAGACCCAGTACTTC
TRBJ2-7	few	TRBV29-1	.	CSVHSAGFEQYF	TGCAGCGTCCATTCCGCAGGGTTCGAGCAGTACTTC
TRBJ2-1	.	TRBV6-4	.	CASSSGTPYEQFF	TGTGCCAGCAGCTCCGGGACTCCGTATGAGCAGTTCTTC
TRBJ2-7	.	TRBV20-1	TRBD2	CSTYPGLAPYEQYF	TGCAGTACCTATCCGGGACTAGCCCCCTACGAGCAGTACTTC
TRBJ2-1	.	TRBV27	.	CASSFGSQVSYNEQFF	TGTGCCAGCAGTTTTGGCTCACAGGTCTCCTACAATGAGCAGTTCTTC
TRBJ2-7	few	TRBV29-1	.	CSVGSREPYEQYF	TGCAGCGTTGGTAGCAGGGAACCCTACGAGCAGTACTTC
TRBJ2-5	.	TRBV20-1	.	CGARGWAEETQYF	TGCGGTGCTAGAGGGTGGGCGGAAGAGACCCAGTACTTC
TRBJ2-4	.	TRBV20-1	TRBD1	CSARDRQGASMQYF	TGCAGTGCTAGAGATCGGCAGGGGGCTAGCATGCAGTACTTC
TRBJ2-3	.	TRBV29-1	.	CSVEIGNTDTQYF	TGCAGCGTTGAAATAGGGAACACAGATACGCAGTATTTT
TRBJ2-1	once	TRBV5-5	TRBD1	CASSPGAGGFSLMYNEQFF	TGTGCCAGCAGCCCGGGGGCAGGGGGCTTTTCACTGATGTACAATGAGCAGTTCTTC
TRBJ1-1	.	TRBV20-1	.	CSGRRINTEAFF	TGCAGTGGCAGGCGGATAAACACTGAAGCTTTCTTT
TRBJ1-4	.	TRBV4-1	TRBD1	CASSQPTGTNEKLFF	TGCGCCAGCAGCCAACCGACAGGGACTAATGAAAAACTGTTTTTT
TRBJ2-1	.	TRBV20-1	TRBD2	CSASGGAGANEQFF	TGCAGTGCCTCCGGGGGGGCCGGCGCCAATGAGCAGTTCTTC
TRBJ2-7	few	TRBV7-2	.	CASSLEVGGIYEQYF	TGTGCCAGCAGCTTAGAGGTAGGGGGGATCTACGAGCAGTACTTC
TRBJ1-5	.	TRBV4-2	TRBD1	CASSQSDRGDQPQHF	TGTGCCAGCAGCCAGTCGGACAGGGGCGATCAGCCCCAGCATTTT
TRBJ2-1	.	TRBV7-9	TRBD2	CASSLARFASGSPHNEQFF	TGTGCCAGCAGCTTAGCTAGGTTCGCTAGCGGATCTCCCCACAATGAGCAGTTCTTC
TRBJ1-2	.	TRBV6-6	.	CASSYAPDPRTDLGYTF	TGTGCCAGCAGTTACGCCCCGGACCCCCGAACGGATCTCGGCTACACCTTC
TRBJ2-3	.	TRBV18	.	CASSPRGSSTDTQYF	TGTGCCAGCTCACCACGAGGATCTAGCACAGATACGCAGTATTTT
TRBJ2-7	.	TRBV12-3/TRBV12-4	TRBD2	CASSLPAGGREQYF	TGTGCCAGCAGTTTACCAGCGGGGGGGCGCGAGCAGTACTTC
TRBJ1-5	.	TRBV5-1	.	CASSSGDPNQPQHF	TGCGCCAGCAGCTCAGGGGACCCTAATCAGCCCCAGCATTTT
TRBJ2-1	.	TRBV12-3/TRBV12-4	TRBD2	CASRTSGLAGFEGFF	TGTGCCAGCAGAACTTCGGGACTAGCGGGATTCGAGGGGTTCTTC
TRBJ2-5	.	TRBV20-1	TRBD1	CSARNPGTGGWETQYF	TGCAGTGCTAGAAACCCCGGGACAGGGGGCTGGGAGACCCAGTACTTC
TRBJ2-1	few	TRBV7-9	TRBD2	CASRLTSGGLNEQFF	TGTGCCAGCAGACTAACTAGCGGGGGTTTGAATGAGCAGTTCTTC